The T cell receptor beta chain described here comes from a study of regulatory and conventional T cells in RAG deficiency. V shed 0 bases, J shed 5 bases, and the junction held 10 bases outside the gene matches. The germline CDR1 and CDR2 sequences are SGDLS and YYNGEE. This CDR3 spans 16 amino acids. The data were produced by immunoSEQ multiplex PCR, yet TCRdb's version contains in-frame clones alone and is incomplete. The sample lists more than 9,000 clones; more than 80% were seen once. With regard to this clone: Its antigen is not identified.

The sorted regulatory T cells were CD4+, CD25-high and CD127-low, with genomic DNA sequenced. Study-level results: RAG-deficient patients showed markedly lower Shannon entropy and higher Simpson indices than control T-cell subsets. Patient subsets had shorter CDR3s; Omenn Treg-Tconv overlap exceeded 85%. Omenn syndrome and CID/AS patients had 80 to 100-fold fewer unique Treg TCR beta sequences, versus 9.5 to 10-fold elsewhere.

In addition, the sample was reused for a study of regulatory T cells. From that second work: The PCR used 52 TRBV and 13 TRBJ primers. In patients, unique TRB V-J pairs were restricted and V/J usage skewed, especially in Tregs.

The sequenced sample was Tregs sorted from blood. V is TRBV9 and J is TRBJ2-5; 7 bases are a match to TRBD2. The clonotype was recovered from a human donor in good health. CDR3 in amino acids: CASSVATGRSGETQYF. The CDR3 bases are TGTGCCAGCAGCGTAGCGACCGGGAGGTCCGGGGAGACCCAGTACTTC.